Here is one T cell receptor beta chain with its context. Each cDNA molecule in the library carried unique molecular identifiers. TCRdb passed the RACE reads through MiXCR, listing each CDR3 protein once. Seen here are 50,000 to 70,000 distinct CDR3 sequences, around 12% observed once, and the top ten hold roughly 2.3%. Noted time point: patch test 3, about 24 weeks after DPC sensitization. The sample's treatment: therapeutic diphenylcyclopropenone sensitization with weekly scalp DPC. The source of the sample is a study of human T cells and chemical hapten exposure. On the study more broadly: Patients additionally received therapeutic doses of diphenylcyclopropenone on the scalp once a week, and this continued throughout the roughly 26-week study.

Germline-derived CDR1 and CDR2 are LNHNV and YYDKDF (reference sequence). Deletions cut 0 bases from V and 6 bases from J, with 15 bases between. The CDR3 totals 16 residues. Source: whole blood, taken in connection with sensitization to the hapten diphenylcyclopropenone (DPC). The sequence came from a man aged 25 to 40 with alopecia areata. Some clones in this sample may be carry-over from other donors' samples. This chain uses TRBV15 with TRBJ1-5; D is unclear. CDR3 residues: CATSRDEGSSGQPQHF. The CDR3 coding sequence is TGTGCCACCAGCAGAGATGAAGGGAGTTCAGGTCAGCCCCAGCATTTT.